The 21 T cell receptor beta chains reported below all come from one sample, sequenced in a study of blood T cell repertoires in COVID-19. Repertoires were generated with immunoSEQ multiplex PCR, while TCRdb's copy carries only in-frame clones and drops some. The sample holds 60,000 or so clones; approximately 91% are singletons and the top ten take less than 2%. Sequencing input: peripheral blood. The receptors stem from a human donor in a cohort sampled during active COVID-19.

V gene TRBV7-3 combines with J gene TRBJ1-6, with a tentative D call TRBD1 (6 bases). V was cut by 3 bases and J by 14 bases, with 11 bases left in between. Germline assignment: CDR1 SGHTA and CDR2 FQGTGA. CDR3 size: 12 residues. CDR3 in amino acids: CASSFAQGTLHF. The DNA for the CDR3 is TGTGCCAGCAGCTTTGCACAGGGAACCCTCCACTTT.

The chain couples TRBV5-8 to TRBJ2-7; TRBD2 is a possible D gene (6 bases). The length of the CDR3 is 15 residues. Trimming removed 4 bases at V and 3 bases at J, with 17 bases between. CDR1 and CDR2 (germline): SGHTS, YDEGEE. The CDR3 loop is CASSKRDGSVYEQYF. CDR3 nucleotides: TGTGCCAGCAGCAAGAGGGACGGGAGCGTCTACGAGCAGTACTTC.

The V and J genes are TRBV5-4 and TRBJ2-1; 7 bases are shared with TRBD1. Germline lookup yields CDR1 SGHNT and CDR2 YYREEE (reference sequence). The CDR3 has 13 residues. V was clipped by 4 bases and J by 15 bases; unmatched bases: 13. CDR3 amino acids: CASSLLSDRSWFF. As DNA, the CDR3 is TGTGCCAGCAGCCTCCTCTCGGACAGGTCATGGTTCTTC.

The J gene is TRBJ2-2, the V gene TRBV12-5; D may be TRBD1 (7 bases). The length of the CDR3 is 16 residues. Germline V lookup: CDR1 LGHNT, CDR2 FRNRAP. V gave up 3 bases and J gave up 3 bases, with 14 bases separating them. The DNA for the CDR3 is TGTGCTAGTGGTTTCTCTTCAGGGGGGTACACCGGGGAGCTGTTTTTT. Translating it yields CASGFSSGGYTGELFF.

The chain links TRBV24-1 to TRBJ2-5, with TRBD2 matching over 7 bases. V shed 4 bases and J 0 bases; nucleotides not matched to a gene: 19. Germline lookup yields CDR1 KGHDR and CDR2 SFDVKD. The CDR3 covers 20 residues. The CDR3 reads CATSEFVVGRENIYQETQYF. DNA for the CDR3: TGTGCCACCAGTGAATTTGTTGTTGGGCGGGAGAATATTTACCAAGAGACCCAGTACTTC.

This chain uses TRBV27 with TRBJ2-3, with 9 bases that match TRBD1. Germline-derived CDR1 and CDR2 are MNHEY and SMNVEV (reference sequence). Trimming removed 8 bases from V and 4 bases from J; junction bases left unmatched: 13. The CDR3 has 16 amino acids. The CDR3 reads CASEETGQGSSDTQYF. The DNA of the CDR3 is TGTGCCAGCGAGGAAACGGGACAGGGTAGTTCAGATACGCAGTATTTT.

The chain's CDR3 is CASSLGMTSGRGDTQYF. CDR3 in DNA: TGTGCCAGCAGCTTAGGCATGACTAGCGGGAGGGGAGATACGCAGTATTTT. The V and J genes are TRBV7-2 and TRBJ2-3; 14 nucleotides match TRBD2. Germline CDR1 SGHTA, CDR2 FQGNSA. With 1 base clipped from V and 5 bases from J, the junction kept 5 bases outside the gene matches. This CDR3 region has 17 residues.

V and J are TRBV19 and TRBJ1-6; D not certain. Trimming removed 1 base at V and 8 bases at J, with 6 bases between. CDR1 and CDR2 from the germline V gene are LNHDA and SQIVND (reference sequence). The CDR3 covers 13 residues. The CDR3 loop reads CASSIAGYSPLHF. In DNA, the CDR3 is TGTGCCAGTAGTATAGCGGGGTATTCACCCCTCCACTTT.

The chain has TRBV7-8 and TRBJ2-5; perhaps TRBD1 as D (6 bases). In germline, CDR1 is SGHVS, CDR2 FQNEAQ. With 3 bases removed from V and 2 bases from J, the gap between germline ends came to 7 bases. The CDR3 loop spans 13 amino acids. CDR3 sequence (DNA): TGTGCCAGCAGCTTCGACAGGCAAGAGACCCAGTACTTC. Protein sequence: CASSFDRQETQYF.

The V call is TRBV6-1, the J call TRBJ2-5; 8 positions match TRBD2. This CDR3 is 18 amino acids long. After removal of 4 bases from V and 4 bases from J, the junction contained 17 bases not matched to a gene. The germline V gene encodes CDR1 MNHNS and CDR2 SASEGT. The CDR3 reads CASSGTSRRGARGETQYF. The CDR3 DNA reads TGTGCCAGCAGTGGAACTTCCCGGCGGGGGGCGCGGGGAGAGACCCAGTACTTC.

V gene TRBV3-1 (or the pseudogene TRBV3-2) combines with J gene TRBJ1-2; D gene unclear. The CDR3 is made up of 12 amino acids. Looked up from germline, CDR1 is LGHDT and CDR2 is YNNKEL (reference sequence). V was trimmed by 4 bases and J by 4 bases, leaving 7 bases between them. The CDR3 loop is CASSPNGYGYTF. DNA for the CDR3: TGTGCCAGCAGCCCAAACGGCTATGGCTACACCTTC.

CDR3 residues: CASSTRGSPYEQYF. CDR3 sequence (DNA): TGTGCCAGCAGCACAAGGGGGTCACCCTACGAGCAGTACTTC. The rearrangement joins TRBV5-8 to TRBJ2-7; D is perhaps TRBD1 (6 bases). Between the trimmed V and J ends, which lost 4 bases and 2 bases, there was a span of 13 bases. Germline assignment: CDR1 SGHTS and CDR2 YDEGEE. The CDR3 has 14 residues.

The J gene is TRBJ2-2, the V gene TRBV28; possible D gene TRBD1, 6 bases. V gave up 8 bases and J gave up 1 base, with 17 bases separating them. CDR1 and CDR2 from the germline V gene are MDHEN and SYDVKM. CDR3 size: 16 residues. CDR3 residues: CASRPGRTVNTGELFF. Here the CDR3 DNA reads TGTGCCAGCCGGCCGGGAAGGACAGTGAACACCGGGGAGCTGTTTTTT.

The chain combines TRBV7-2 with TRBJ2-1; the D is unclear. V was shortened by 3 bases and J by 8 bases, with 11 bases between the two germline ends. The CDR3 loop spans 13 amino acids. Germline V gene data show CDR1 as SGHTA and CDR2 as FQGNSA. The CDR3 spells CASSFKSGDEQFF. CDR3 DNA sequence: TGTGCCAGCAGCTTTAAGTCAGGCGATGAGCAGTTCTTC.

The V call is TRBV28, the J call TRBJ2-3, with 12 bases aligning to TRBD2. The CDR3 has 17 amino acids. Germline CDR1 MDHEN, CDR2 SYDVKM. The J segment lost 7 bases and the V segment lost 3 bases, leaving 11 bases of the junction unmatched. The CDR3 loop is CASSFDGLAGGMNTQYF. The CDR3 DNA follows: TGTGCCAGCAGTTTCGACGGGCTAGCGGGAGGGATGAATACGCAGTATTTT.

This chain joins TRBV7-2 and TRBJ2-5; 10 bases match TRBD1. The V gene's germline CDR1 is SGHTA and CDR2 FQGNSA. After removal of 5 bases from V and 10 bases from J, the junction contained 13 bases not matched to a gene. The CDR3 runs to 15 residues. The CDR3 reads CASSPTGTGEGSQYF. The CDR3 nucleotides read TGTGCCAGCAGCCCTACCGGGACAGGGGAGGGTAGCCAGTACTTC.

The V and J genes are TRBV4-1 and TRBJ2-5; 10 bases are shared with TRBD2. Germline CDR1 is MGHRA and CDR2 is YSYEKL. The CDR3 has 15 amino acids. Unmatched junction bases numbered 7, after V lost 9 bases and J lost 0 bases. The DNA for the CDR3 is TGCGCCAGTGGAGACGGACTAGCGGACCAAGAGACCCAGTACTTC. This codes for CASGDGLADQETQYF.

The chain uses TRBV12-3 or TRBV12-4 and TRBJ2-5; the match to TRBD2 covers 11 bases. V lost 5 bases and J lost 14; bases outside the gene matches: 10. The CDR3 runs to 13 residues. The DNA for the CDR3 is TGTGCCAGCAGTGCCGGGACTAGCGGTCCTTACTACTTC. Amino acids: CASSAGTSGPYYF.

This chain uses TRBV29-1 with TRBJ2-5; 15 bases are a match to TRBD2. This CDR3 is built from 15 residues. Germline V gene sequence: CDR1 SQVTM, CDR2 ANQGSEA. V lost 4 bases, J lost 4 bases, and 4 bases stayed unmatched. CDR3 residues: CSVGTSGRGRETQYF. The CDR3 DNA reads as TGCAGCGTTGGGACTAGCGGGAGGGGACGAGAGACCCAGTACTTC.

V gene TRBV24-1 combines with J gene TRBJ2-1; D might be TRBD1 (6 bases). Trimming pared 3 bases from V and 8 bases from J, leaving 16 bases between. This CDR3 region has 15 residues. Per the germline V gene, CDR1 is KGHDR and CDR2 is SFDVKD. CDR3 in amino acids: CATSDPGTMKDEQFF. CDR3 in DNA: TGTGCCACCAGTGATCCCGGGACAATGAAAGATGAGCAGTTCTTC.

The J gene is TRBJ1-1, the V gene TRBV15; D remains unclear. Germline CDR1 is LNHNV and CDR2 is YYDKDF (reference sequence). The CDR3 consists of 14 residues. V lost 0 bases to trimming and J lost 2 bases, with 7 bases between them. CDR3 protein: CATSRDRDNTEAFF. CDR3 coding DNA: TGTGCCACCAGCAGAGATCGGGATAACACTGAAGCTTTCTTT.